This record concerns one TCR beta chain sequence. What it recognizes is unknown. The Oncomine TCR Beta short-read assay was what sequenced the DNA obtained from cultured CD4+ T cells. TCRdb re-called the PCR reads with MiXCR, one entry per CDR3 protein. The sample lists roughly 16,000 distinct CDR3 sequences; 72% were seen once. The sample is drawn from a study of vaccination and CD4 T cells after COVID-19. Documented treatment: approximately 9-day PBMC culture with coronavirus spike peptide pools or control peptides (ViraFEST assay). This clonotype was obtained from a human donor who had recovered from COVID-19. The sequencing input was CD4+ T cells from blood, cultured in vitro.

The CDR3 DNA reads as TGCAGTGCTCAGTCGGCGGATCGCCGGCAGTACTTC. Protein: CSAQSADRRQYF. J is TRBJ2-7 and V is TRBV20-1; D remains unclear. Trimming removed 5 bases at V and 9 bases at J, with 17 bases between. The CDR3 has 12 amino acids. CDR1 is DFQATT, CDR2 SNEGSKA, per germline (reference sequence).